The following is a T cell receptor beta chain sequence with its context. The antigen is not known. The sample comes from a study of T cell repertoires in cytomegalovirus infection. Overall study: Public TCR beta signatures indicated both CMV infection and matching HLA type. Findings and caveats of the study: CMV carriers with the relevant HLA were identified by cumulative public TCR beta family frequency. Within the response measured ex vivo, HLA-C-restricted CMV-specific TCR beta clonotypes were dominant.

TCRdb recomputed calls from the reads with MiXCR, one row per CDR3 protein. The table has 150,000 to 200,000 distinct CDR3 sequences, about 30% seen once. Germline CDR1 and CDR2: SQVTM and ANQGSEA. CDR3 length equals 11 residues. Trimming stripped 4 bases from V and 1 base from J, with 4 bases between. The rearrangement links TRBV29-1 to TRBJ1-1; unclear D gene. This TCR was sampled from a human donor in good health (CMV status not recorded). Some clones in this sample may be carry-over from other donors' samples. The sample consisted of PBMCs. The CDR3 protein is CSVVGNTEAFF. The CDR3 DNA is TGCAGCGTTGTTGGGAACACTGAAGCTTTCTTT. The variable domain in full, completed from reference TRBV29-1 and TRBJ1-1, reads SAVISQKPSRDICQRGTSLTIQCQVDSQVTMMFWYRQQPGQSLTLIATANQGSEATYESGFVIDKFPISRPNLTFSTLTVSNMSPEDSSIYLCSVVGNTEAFFGQGTRLTVV.